The rows below give T cell receptor beta chains drawn from one sample of a study of T cell clones after liver transplantation. The assay was immunoSEQ multiplex PCR, and TCRdb's table has in-frame clones only and misses some. The repertoire holds roughly 49,000 clones, with 55% to 85% as singletons. The sequencing here drew on CD4+ T cells from blood, taken roughly 56 months after liver transplant. These receptors all come from a human patient who received a liver transplant. Some T cells may have come from the graft donor. The CDR3 runs from the conserved cysteine through the conserved F or W. A D gene is named only where the DNA matches it firmly. The size field is filled for only some rows; it gives once, few, many or a size class.

>TRBJ1-1|.|TRBV6-6|.
TGTGCCAGCAGTTACAGTCCGGACAGTGAAGCTTTCTTT
CASSYSPDSEAFF
>TRBJ1-1|.|TRBV18|.
TGTGCCAGCTCAGCGGGACGGCTAAACACTGAAGCTTTCTTT
CASSAGRLNTEAFF
>TRBJ2-5|.|TRBV7-9|.
TGTGCCAGCAGCTTAGATAGGGTGGAGACCCAGTACTTC
CASSLDRVETQYF
>TRBJ2-7|.|TRBV6-5|.
TGTGCCAACAAACCCGGGACCCCTTACGAGCAGTACTTC
CANKPGTPYEQYF
>TRBJ1-6|.|TRBV19|.
TGTGCCAGTAGTATTGACACGTTTAATTCACCCCTCCACTTT
CASSIDTFNSPLHF
>TRBJ2-7|.|TRBV7-2|.
TGTGCCAGTGGTTACTCCTGGAGCTCCTACGAGCAGTACTTC
CASGYSWSSYEQYF
>TRBJ1-1|.|TRBV19|TRBD1
TGTGCCAGTAGTCTGGGAGGGGGCAGGAACACTGAAGCTTTCTTT
CASSLGGGRNTEAFF
>TRBJ2-1|.|TRBV5-4|TRBD1
TGTGCCAGCAGTGAAGGGACAGGGGGCTACAATGAGCAGTTCTTC
CASSEGTGGYNEQFF
>TRBJ1-2|.|TRBV28|TRBD1
TGTGCCAGCAGTTCCGGACAGGCACACTATGGCTACACCTTC
CASSSGQAHYGYTF
>TRBJ2-7|.|TRBV2|TRBD2
TGTGCCAGCACTGGGGTGGAGGGGCTGGGACTAGGGTCCTACGAGCAGTACTTC
CASTGVEGLGLGSYEQYF
>TRBJ2-1|.|TRBV4-1|.
TGCGCCAGCAGCCAAGAGAGGGGGGGCCTCGATGAGCAGTTCTTC
CASSQERGGLDEQFF
>TRBJ2-7|.|TRBV21-1|.
TGTGCCAGTAGAGGGCCTTCCTACGAGCAGTACTTC
CASRGPSYEQYF
>TRBJ1-2|.|TRBV19|.
TGTGCCAGTAGTACCTTTACTCGGGGGGACTATGGCTACACCTTC
CASSTFTRGDYGYTF
>TRBJ2-1|.|TRBV5-4|.
TGTGCCAGCAGCTTGGTAAACCCTTCCAATGAGCAGTTCTTC
CASSLVNPSNEQFF
>TRBJ2-7|.|TRBV18|.
TGTGCCAGCTCATCGGGACTGGTCGGGAACGAGCAGTACTTC
CASSSGLVGNEQYF
>TRBJ1-1|.|TRBV7-8|TRBD1
TGTGCCAGCAGCGTACAGGGGTGGAAGGGCACTGAAGCTTTCTTT
CASSVQGWKGTEAFF
>TRBJ1-3|.|TRBV18|.
TGTGCCAGCTCACCTTTATCAACCTCTGGAAACACCATATATTTT
CASSPLSTSGNTIYF
>TRBJ2-5|.|TRBV7-9|TRBD2
TGTGCCAGCAGCTCACCGAGTAGACTAGCGGTTCAAGAGACCCAGTACTTC
CASSSPSRLAVQETQYF
>TRBJ1-2|.|TRBV27|.
TGTGCCAGCAGTTCAAACAGCAATGGCTACACCTTC
CASSSNSNGYTF
>TRBJ2-1|once|TRBV2|.
TGTGCCAGCAGGCTTTACAGGGCTGCGGACAATGAGCAGTTCTTC
CASRLYRAADNEQFF
>TRBJ1-1|.|TRBV28|.
TGTGCCAGCAGTTTCCCAGGATCTATGAACACTGAAGCTTTCTTT
CASSFPGSMNTEAFF
>TRBJ2-1|.|TRBV30|TRBD2
TGTGCCTGGAGACTAGCGGGGTCTTACAATGAGCAGTTCTTC
CAWRLAGSYNEQFF
>TRBJ1-2|.|TRBV7-2|.
TGTGCCAGCAGCTTAGGATCGGAGTATGGCTACACCTTC
CASSLGSEYGYTF
>TRBJ2-3|.|TRBV27|TRBD2
TGTGCCAGCAGTTTTAGCGGGGGGACACTCTATTTT
CASSFSGGTLYF
>TRBJ2-4|.|TRBV4-2|TRBD1
TGTGCCAGCAGCCAAGATCGGGACAGGGGTTTCCTAGCCAAAAACATTCAGTACTTC
CASSQDRDRGFLAKNIQYF
>TRBJ1-3|.|TRBV30|.
TGTGCCTGGAGTCCCCGGGACTCCTCTGGAAACACCATATATTTT
CAWSPRDSSGNTIYF
>TRBJ1-5|.|TRBV10-3|.
TGTGCCATCAGTGCGGGCGGGCGATATAGCAATCAGCCCCAGCATTTT
CAISAGGRYSNQPQHF